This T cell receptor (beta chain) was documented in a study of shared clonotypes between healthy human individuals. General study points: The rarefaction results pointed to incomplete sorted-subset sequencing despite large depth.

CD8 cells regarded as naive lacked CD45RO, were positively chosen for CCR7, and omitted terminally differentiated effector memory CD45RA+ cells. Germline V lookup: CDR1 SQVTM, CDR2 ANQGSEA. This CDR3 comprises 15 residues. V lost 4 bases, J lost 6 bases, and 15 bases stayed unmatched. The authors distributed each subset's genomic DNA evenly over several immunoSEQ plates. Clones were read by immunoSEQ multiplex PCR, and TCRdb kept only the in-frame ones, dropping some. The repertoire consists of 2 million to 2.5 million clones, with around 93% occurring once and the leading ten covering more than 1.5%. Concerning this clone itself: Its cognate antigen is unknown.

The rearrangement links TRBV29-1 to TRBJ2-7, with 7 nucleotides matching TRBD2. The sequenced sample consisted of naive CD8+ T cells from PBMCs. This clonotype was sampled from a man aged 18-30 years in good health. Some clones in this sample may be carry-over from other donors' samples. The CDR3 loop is CSVVFRAGAPGEQYF. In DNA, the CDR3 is TGCAGCGTTGTGTTTCGGGCGGGAGCCCCGGGCGAGCAGTACTTC.